These 14 T cell receptor beta chains originate from one sample sequenced in a study of T cell responses to AZD1222 COVID-19 vaccine. TCRdb keeps only in-frame clones here, not all; method: immunoSEQ multiplex PCR. The sample records 120,000 or so clones, around 87% being singletons. The material was peripheral blood, obtained 28 days after the second AZD1222 dose. Receptors originate from an adult who received the AZD1222 COVID-19 vaccine.

The chain joins TRBV29-1 to TRBJ1-5; D possibly corresponds to TRBD1 (5 bases). From germline, CDR1 is SQVTM and CDR2 ANQGSEA. With 6 bases removed from V and 7 bases from J, the gap between germline ends came to 16 bases. This CDR3 has 13 amino acids. This CDR3 reads CSVIPGGDQPQHF. CDR3 nucleotides: TGCAGCGTCATCCCGGGGGGGGACCAGCCCCAGCATTTT.

This chain uses TRBV20-1 with TRBJ1-5, with D unclear. Germline V gene data show CDR1 as DFQATT and CDR2 as SNEGSKA (reference sequence). V lost 2 bases, J lost 11 bases, and 7 bases lay in between. The CDR3 contains 10 residues. In DNA, the CDR3 is TGCAGTGCTAGATACGGGACCCAGCATTTT. Amino acid sequence: CSARYGTQHF.

This clone has ten or more counts. V is TRBV13 and J is TRBJ2-7; 8 bases are a match to TRBD2. Germline CDR1 reads PRHDT; CDR2 reads FYEKMQ (reference sequence). V dropped 5 bases and J dropped 4; count of bases not matched to a gene: 7. The CDR3 totals 14 residues. The CDR3 sequence is CASSRSGTSYEQYF. The CDR3 DNA follows: TGTGCCAGCAGCCGGTCCGGGACTAGTTACGAGCAGTACTTC.

The chain recombines TRBV6-2 or TRBV6-3 with TRBJ2-1; D tentatively fits TRBD1 or TRBD2 (5 bases each). The ends were cut back, 2 bases at V and 0 bases at J, with 20 bases in the middle. This CDR3 has 19 residues. In germline, CDR1 is MNHEY, CDR2 SVGEGT. The CDR3 nucleotides are TGTGCCAGCAGTTACACCCTCTTGGGGGAATCACGCTCCTACAATGAGCAGTTCTTC. It is translated as CASSYTLLGESRSYNEQFF.

The chain recombines TRBV6-6 with TRBJ1-6; a weak D match, TRBD1 (6 bases). There are 15 residues in the CDR3. The germline V gene encodes CDR1 MNHNY and CDR2 SVGAGI (reference sequence). Trimming pared 7 bases from V and 5 bases from J, leaving 15 bases between. CDR3: CASKLGQSNNSPLHF. DNA of the CDR3: TGTGCCAGCAAGCTCGGACAGTCCAATAATTCACCCCTCCACTTT.

The chain joins TRBV5-6 to TRBJ1-3, with no clear D. The germline CDR1 and CDR2 sequences are SGHDT and YYEEEE. V was shortened by 2 bases and J by 4 bases, with 10 bases between the two germline ends. The CDR3 consists of 14 residues. This CDR3 is CASSFFTIGNTIYF. The CDR3 DNA reads as TGTGCCAGCAGCTTTTTTACGATCGGAAACACCATATATTTT.

The CDR3 bases are TGCGCCAGCACCCGGCAGGGGGGCGCTGAAGCTTTCTTT. Encoded protein: CASTRQGGAEAFF. This sequence joins TRBV5-1 and TRBJ1-1; 7 nucleotides agree with TRBD1. The CDR3 loop spans 13 amino acids. Trimming took 6 bases from V and 6 from J; bases not matched to a gene: 8. Germline V gene lookup returns CDR1 SGHRS and CDR2 YFSETQ.

The rearrangement links TRBV5-4 to TRBJ2-5; 12 positions match TRBD2. Germline CDR1 reads SGHNT; CDR2 reads YYREEE (reference sequence). V dropped 4 bases and J dropped 5; count of bases not matched to a gene: 9. The CDR3 sequence is 16 residues long. The CDR3 DNA reads as TGTGCCAGCAGCCACGGACTAGCGGGGCCGGGGGAGACCCAGTACTTC. Translated, it gives CASSHGLAGPGETQYF.

CDR3 region: CASSLDRGYNSPLHF. CDR3 DNA: TGTGCCAGCAGCCTAGACAGGGGTTATAATTCACCCCTCCACTTT. The V call is TRBV7-2, the J call TRBJ1-6; 8 bases map to TRBD1. The CDR3 has 15 residues. Germline assignment: CDR1 SGHTA and CDR2 FQGNSA. V was clipped by 5 bases and J by 4 bases; unmatched bases: 4.

In this sample, this clone turned up a few times. The V and J genes are TRBV19 and TRBJ1-5, with a tentative D call TRBD1 (6 bases). The CDR3 runs to 12 residues. CDR1 is LNHDA and CDR2 is SQIVND in the germline V gene (reference sequence). The germline V and J ends were trimmed by 5 bases and 13 bases, with 15 bases remaining between them. The CDR3 is CASSVKQGIQHF. CDR3 sequence (DNA): TGTGCCAGTAGTGTCAAACAGGGAATTCAGCATTTT. Combining the CDR3 with reference TRBV19 and TRBJ1-5 gives the whole variable domain DGGITQSPKYLFRKEGQNVTLSCEQNLNHDAMYWYRQDPGQGLRLIYYSQIVNDFQKGDIAEGYSVSREKKESFPLTVTSAQKNPTAFYLCASSVKQGIQHFGDGTRLSIL.

The chain joins TRBV27 to TRBJ2-2, with D possibly being TRBD1 or TRBD2 (5 bases each). V lost 0 bases, J lost 7 bases, and 12 bases lay in between. This CDR3 spans 15 amino acids. Germline assignment: CDR1 MNHEY and CDR2 SMNVEV (reference sequence). The CDR3 bases are TGTGCCAGCAGTTTATCGGGGACCCCGATCGGGGAGCTGTTTTTT. It is translated as CASSLSGTPIGELFF.

V and J are TRBV2 and TRBJ1-1, with D possibly TRBD1 on 5 matching bases. Trimming took 6 bases from V and 0 from J, leaving 11 bases between them. The germline gives CDR1 SNHLY, CDR2 FYNNEI. The CDR3 is 14 residues long. The CDR3 coding sequence is TGTGCCAGCAGAAGGACACTGATGAACACTGAAGCTTTCTTT. Translated: CASRRTLMNTEAFF.

The chain has TRBV27 and TRBJ2-7, with 10 bases that match TRBD1. Germline loops: CDR1 MNHEY, CDR2 SMNVEV (reference sequence). The CDR3 is made up of 15 amino acids. V dropped 4 bases and J dropped 5; count of bases not matched to a gene: 8. The CDR3 bases are TGTGCCAGCAGTTCGACCGGGACAGGGGCGGACGAGCAGTACTTC. Translation: CASSSTGTGADEQYF.

This rearrangement joins TRBV7-8 to TRBJ2-2; a possible D gene is TRBD1 (5 bases). The CDR3 has 16 amino acids. Germline CDR1 reads SGHVS; CDR2 reads FQNEAQ. V lost 3 bases to trimming and J lost 0 bases, with 11 bases between them. CDR3 nucleotides: TGTGCCAGCAGCTTCTGGACATACCCGAACACCGGGGAGCTGTTTTTT. This sequence encodes CASSFWTYPNTGELFF.